This T cell receptor beta chain emerged from a study of coeliac disease. Study background: Coeliac patients had newly diagnosed active disease, refractory type I disease, or gluten-free diet control.

The study's findings and limits: Active celiac intraepithelial and lamina propria samples had lower TRB and TRG clonality than control samples. Known gliadin-specific TRB sequences: 9 of 18 coeliac samples, only 1 of 6 controls.

The assay was immunoSEQ multiplex PCR, and TCRdb's table has in-frame clones only and misses some. The repertoire holds about 1,200 clones, around 68% seen once, with 30% to 35% in the top ten. This CDR3 is built from 13 residues. V lost 0 bases to trimming and J lost 2 bases, with 5 bases between them. The germline V gene has CDR1 SGHDT and CDR2 YYEEEE. Details on this clone: Its antigen is undetermined.

The sequencing sample was made of lamina propria lymphocytes from the gut. The V gene is TRBV5-6, the J gene TRBJ1-2, with D hard to call. The source of this sequence is a middle-aged woman with celiac disease on a gluten-free diet, and with hypertension. CDR3 DNA: TGTGCCAGCAGCTTGGCACAGAACTATGGCTACACCTTC. This codes for CASSLAQNYGYTF.